This record covers a single T cell receptor beta chain. This specimen comes from a study of human T cells and chemical hapten exposure. Using its own MiXCR run on the RACE reads, TCRdb lists one record per CDR3 protein. The data show about 110,000 distinct CDR3 sequences, with 9.2% seen just once and more than 3% held by the top ten. V lost 0 bases to trimming and J lost 4 bases; unmatched junction nucleotides: 5. The CDR3 runs 15 residues. Germline CDR1 reads SQVTM; CDR2 reads ANQGSEA. Indicated time point: patch test 2, 6 weeks after DPC sensitization. Treatment here: therapeutic diphenylcyclopropenone sensitization with weekly scalp DPC.

Sequencing was performed on whole blood, taken in connection with sensitization to the hapten diphenylcyclopropenone (DPC). The chain is built from TRBV29-1 and TRBJ2-7; 11 bases align to TRBD2. This TCR came from a woman aged 40 to 50 with alopecia areata. Some clones in this sample may be carry-over from other donors' samples. CDR3 in DNA: TGCAGCGTTGAAGACGCTAGCGGGGGGTCGTACGAGCAGTACTTC. Its translation: CSVEDASGGSYEQYF.